This TCR beta chain originates from a study of blood T cells in healthy people across ages (dated by TCRdb to 2014 to 2015). Regarding the research as a whole: Template switching captured roughly one uniquely barcoded TCR beta cDNA molecule per two T cells in model experiments. To track age-related changes in TCR beta repertoire diversity, the study relied on deep sequencing normalized with unique cDNA molecular identifiers. The donors were divided into four age groups: young (average approximately 15 years), middle-aged (under 40), aged (approximately 62) and long-lived (around 80). To avoid experimental bias, donors of different ages were distributed randomly across sequencing lanes. Using the same blood draw, the study looked at two additional independent replicas of 1 million unique cDNA reads for two donors, one aged 18 to 30 and the other aged 80 or older.

Libraries were built with 5' RACE. The sequencing machine was an Illumina HiSeq 2500. A second PCR of about 7 to 12 cycles was run with a J-beta primer mix and a sample-barcoded 5' primer. A unique molecular identifier was introduced onto each TCR beta cDNA molecule by a template-switch 5' adaptor carrying 12 random nucleotides. At least 3 million CDR3-containing paired-end reads were obtained from each sample. First-strand cDNA synthesis was performed from all RNA using the Mint cDNA synthesis kit, with priming by a TRBC-specific oligonucleotide. Following uracil-DNA glycosylase treatment, all cDNA underwent a first 18-cycle PCR with the universal primers M1SS and BC2_uni_R. The paper's processing steps were these. For normalization, 1 million high-quality reads, each with a distinct molecular identifier, were randomly selected from each sample. Reads with shared molecular identifiers were discarded instead of being binned into consensus sequences. CDR3 identification, clonotype clustering and error correction used MiTCR with a Q25 quality threshold and the strictest error-elimination algorithm. Lower-bound total TCR beta diversity was estimated with a nonparametric unseen species model using Euler transformation. TCRdb redid the processing of the public reads, applying fastp at Q25 and MiXCR, and retained in-frame beta chains. Here each entry gathers all rows of one CDR3 protein and keeps the most common genes and DNA. The V and J calls here are based on TCRdb, not the publication. Present in this sample are 1.5 million to 2 million distinct CDR3 sequences, 28% of which were seen just once. The leading ten clones occupy 6.5% to 8.5% of the sample.

The cysteine opens and the phenylalanine closes a CDR3 of 12 amino acids. The only DNA kept is the CDR3, 36 bases in frame from the first base. The junction shows trimming of 4 bases on V and 6 bases on J, and the gene matches do not reach 2 bases of it. Sequences SGHRS (CDR1) and YFSETQ (CDR2) are obtained from the germline V gene. This clonotype has more than one count but fewer than ten. Its binding antigen is unknown. Per-base quality was not reported, and no clone a single base away is much larger than it. What the work shows at the level of the full study, not this receptor alone: Estimates of total diversity based on one million sequenced T cells were regarded as lower bounds and as underestimates. A strong correlation was found between observed TCR beta diversity and the percentage of naive T cells measured by flow cytometry. As age increased, observed TCR beta diversity per million T cells dropped in a roughly linear way, and a significant reduction was already evident by age roughly 36. Donor CMV infection status was unknown, potentially confounding age-related changes in expanded clonotypes. Compared with the aged group, the long-lived group had more naive CD4+ T cells, fewer expanded clones and increased TCR diversity, suggesting age selection. Conclusive comparison of naive and antigen-experienced compartments was prevented by the profiling of bulk unsorted PBMCs.

The donors were under 40 Caucasian individuals from Russia, aged roughly 6 to 90 years, who were systemically healthy. Each donor gave ten milliliters of peripheral blood, drawn into EDTA-treated Vacutainer tubes. Ficoll-Paque density-gradient centrifugation was used to isolate PBMCs, with at least 7 million per sample. Trizol reagent was used to extract total RNA from the PBMCs, yielding at least 5.5 micrograms per sample. Naive CD45RAhigh/CD27high T cell percentages were measured by flow cytometry on a PBMC aliquot from every donor. The sequence was obtained from a woman aged 30 to 39 in good health. Sequencing input: blood. The chain uses TRBV5-1 and TRBJ2-7, with 9 bases aligning to TRBD1. Here the CDR3 is given as CASSMTGGEQYF. In nucleotide form, the sequence is TGCGCCAGCAGCATGACAGGGGGCGAGCAGTACTTC.